This TCR beta chain was obtained from a study of OX40 agonist ivuxolimab in advanced cancers. Study-wide context: Ivuxolimab doses were 0.01, 0.1, 0.3, 1.5, 3 or 10 mg/kg every 2 weeks.

Per germline, CDR1 ENHRY and CDR2 SYGVKD. The J segment lost 4 bases and the V segment lost 2 bases, leaving 4 bases of the junction unmatched. The CDR3 is 14 amino acids. The protocol was immunoSEQ multiplex PCR, while the TCRdb copy is restricted to in-frame clones and leaves out a portion. The table includes tens of thousands of clones, approximately 91% detected once. The V gene is TRBV10-3, the J gene TRBJ2-7; 8 bases match TRBD1. The source is an adult with an advanced solid tumor such as melanoma, head and neck, liver or kidney cancer. The input for sequencing was CD4+ or CD8+ T cells sorted from blood, taken in a trial of the OX40 agonist ivuxolimab. CDR3 bases: TGTGCCATCAGTGAGGGACAGGGTAGGTACGAGCAGTACTTC. This codes for CAISEGQGRYEQYF.